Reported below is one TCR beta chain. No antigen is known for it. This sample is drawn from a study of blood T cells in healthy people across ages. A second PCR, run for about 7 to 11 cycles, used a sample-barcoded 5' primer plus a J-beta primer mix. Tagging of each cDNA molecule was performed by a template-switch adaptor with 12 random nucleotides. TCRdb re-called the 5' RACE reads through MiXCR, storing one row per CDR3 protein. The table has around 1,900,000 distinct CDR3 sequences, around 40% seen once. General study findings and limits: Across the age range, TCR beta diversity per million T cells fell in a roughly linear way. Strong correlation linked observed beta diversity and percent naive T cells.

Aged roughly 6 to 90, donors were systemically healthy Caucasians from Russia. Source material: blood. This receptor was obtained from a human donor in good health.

This chain's CDR3 is CASSQDMGTGPYGYTF. In nucleotides, the CDR3 is TGCGCCAGCAGCCAAGATATGGGGACGGGCCCCTATGGCTACACCTTC. The chain recombines TRBV4-3 with TRBJ1-2; D is perhaps TRBD1 (5 bases). The CDR3 runs 16 residues. Germline loops: CDR1 LGHNA, CDR2 YSLEER. V lost 0 bases to trimming and J lost 4 bases, with 15 bases between them.